The present TCR beta chain was sequenced within a study of T cell repertoires in cytomegalovirus infection. Across the whole study: Recently identified HLA-C-restricted CMV epitopes were used, and well-studied HLA-B-restricted CMV epitopes were used as well. Public TCR beta signatures were indicative of both CMV infection and a matching HLA type. Study results and caveats: There were carriers of CMV plus the relevant HLA, and cumulative public TCR beta family frequency identified them. The ex vivo response showed dominance by HLA-C-restricted CMV-specific TCR beta clonotypes.

TCRdb redid the calling of the reads with MiXCR, one entry per CDR3 protein. In the table there are roughly 87,000 distinct CDR3 sequences, 25% to 30% of which are singletons. The germline gives CDR1 MNHEY, CDR2 SVGAGI. V was pared by 1 base and J by 5 bases, with 3 bases of the junction left unmatched. There are 14 residues in the CDR3. This clonotype was seen repeatedly, ten times or more. Its specificity is not known. The gene calls are TRBV6-5 and TRBJ2-7, with 9 bases fitting TRBD1. This receptor was identified in a human donor in good health (CMV status not recorded). Some clones in this sample may be carry-over from other donors' samples. The source was CD8+ T cells from cultured PBMCs, collected from culture after CMV antigen stimulation. For the CDR3, the DNA is TGTGCCAGCAGTTACTGGACAGGGGCTGACGAGCAGTACTTC. Protein sequence: CASSYWTGADEQYF.